The 2 T cell receptor beta chains presented below share a single source sample, sequenced in a study of shared clonotypes between healthy human individuals. This table comes from immunoSEQ multiplex PCR, and its TCRdb copy is limited to in-frame clones, with some not included. The data show hundreds of thousands of clones, roughly 73% seen once. Sequencing was done on a sample of memory CD4+ T cells sorted from blood. Specified subset: CD45RA-negative fraction. The receptor source for this set is a woman aged 25 to 39 in good health.

This chain uses TRBV28 with TRBJ2-3; 7 bases map to TRBD1. This CDR3 region has 14 residues. With 5 bases clipped from V and 6 bases from J, the junction kept 8 bases outside the gene matches. In germline, CDR1 is MDHEN, CDR2 SYDVKM. CDR3 nucleotides: TGTGCCAGCAGTATCCCACAGGGGATGGATACGCAGTATTTT. Its protein is CASSIPQGMDTQYF.

The chain employs TRBV7-9 and TRBJ2-6, with D perhaps matching TRBD2 (5 bases). The CDR3 spans 17 residues. Germline loops: CDR1 SEHNR, CDR2 FQNEAQ (reference sequence). V lost 5 bases and J lost 0, with 14 bases in between. CDR3 protein: CASSPRASTSGANVLTF. The CDR3 nucleotides read TGTGCCAGCAGCCCGCGGGCCTCGACCTCTGGGGCCAACGTCCTGACTTTC.